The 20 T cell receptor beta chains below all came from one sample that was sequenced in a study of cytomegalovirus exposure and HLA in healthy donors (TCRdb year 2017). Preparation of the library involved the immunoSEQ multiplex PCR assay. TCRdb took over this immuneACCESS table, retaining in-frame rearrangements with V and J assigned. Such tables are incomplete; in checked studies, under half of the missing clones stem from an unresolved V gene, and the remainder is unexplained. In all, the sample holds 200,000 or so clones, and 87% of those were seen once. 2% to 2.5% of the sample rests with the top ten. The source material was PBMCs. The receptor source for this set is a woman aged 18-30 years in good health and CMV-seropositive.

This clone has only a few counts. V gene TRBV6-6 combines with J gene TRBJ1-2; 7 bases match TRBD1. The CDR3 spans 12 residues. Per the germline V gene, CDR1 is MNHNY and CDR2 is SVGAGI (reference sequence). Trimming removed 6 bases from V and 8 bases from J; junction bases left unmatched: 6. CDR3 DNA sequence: TGTGCCAGCAGGACAGGGACGATGGGCTACACCTTC. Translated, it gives CASRTGTMGYTF.

CDR3 nucleotides: TGTGCCAGCAGCTCCCCCAGCGGGAGGGAGCAGTACTTC. This encodes CASSSPSGREQYF. The chain employs TRBV7-6 and TRBJ2-7; 9 bases map to TRBD2. Trimming cost V 4 bases and J 7 bases; bases outside gene matches: 5. CDR3 length: 13 residues. Germline V gene lookup returns CDR1 SGHVS and CDR2 FNYEAQ. The variable domain in full, completed from reference TRBV7-6 and TRBJ2-7, reads GAGVSQSPRYKVTKRGQDVALRCDPISGHVSLYWYRQALGQGPEFLTYFNYEAQQDKSGLPNDRFSAERPEGSISTLTIQRTEQRDSAMYRCASSSPSGREQYFGPGTRLTVT.

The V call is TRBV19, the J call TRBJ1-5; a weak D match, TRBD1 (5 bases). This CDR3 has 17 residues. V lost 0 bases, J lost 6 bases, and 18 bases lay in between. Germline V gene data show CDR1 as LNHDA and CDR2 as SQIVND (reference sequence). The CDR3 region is CASSIDIKGRVGQPQHF. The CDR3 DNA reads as TGTGCCAGTAGTATAGATATTAAGGGCAGGGTTGGTCAGCCCCAGCATTTT.

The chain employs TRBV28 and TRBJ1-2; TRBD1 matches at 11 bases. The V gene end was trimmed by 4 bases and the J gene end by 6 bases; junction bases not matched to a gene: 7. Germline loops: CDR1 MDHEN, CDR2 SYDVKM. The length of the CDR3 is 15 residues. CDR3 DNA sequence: TGTGCCAGCAGTTCCGCGGGACAGGGGGGGGATGGCTACACCTTC. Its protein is CASSSAGQGGDGYTF.

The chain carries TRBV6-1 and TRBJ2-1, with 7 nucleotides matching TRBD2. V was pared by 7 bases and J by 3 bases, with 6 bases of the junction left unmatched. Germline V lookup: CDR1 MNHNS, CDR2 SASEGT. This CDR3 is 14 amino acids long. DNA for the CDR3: TGTGCCAGCAAGACTAGCCGCGGCTACAATGAGCAGTTCTTC. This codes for CASKTSRGYNEQFF.

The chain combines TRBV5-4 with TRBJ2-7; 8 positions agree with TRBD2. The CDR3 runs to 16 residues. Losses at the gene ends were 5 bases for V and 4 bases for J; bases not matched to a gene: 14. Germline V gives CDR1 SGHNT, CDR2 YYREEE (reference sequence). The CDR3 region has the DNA TGTGCCAGCAGTTTAGATAGCGGGAACTCCGCTTACGAGCAGTACTTC. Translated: CASSLDSGNSAYEQYF.

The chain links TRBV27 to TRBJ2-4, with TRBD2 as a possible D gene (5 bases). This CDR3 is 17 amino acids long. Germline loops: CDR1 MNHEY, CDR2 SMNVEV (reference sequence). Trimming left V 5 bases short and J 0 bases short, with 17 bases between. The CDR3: CASSPHMSGLAKNIQYF. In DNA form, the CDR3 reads TGTGCCAGCAGTCCCCATATGTCCGGACTAGCCAAAAACATTCAGTACTTC.

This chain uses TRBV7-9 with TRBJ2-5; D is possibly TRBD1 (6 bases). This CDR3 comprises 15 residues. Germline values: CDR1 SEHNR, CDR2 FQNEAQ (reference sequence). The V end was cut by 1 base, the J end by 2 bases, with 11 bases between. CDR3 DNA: TGTGCCAGCAGCTTAGTCAGGGGATGGCAAGAGACCCAGTACTTC. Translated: CASSLVRGWQETQYF.

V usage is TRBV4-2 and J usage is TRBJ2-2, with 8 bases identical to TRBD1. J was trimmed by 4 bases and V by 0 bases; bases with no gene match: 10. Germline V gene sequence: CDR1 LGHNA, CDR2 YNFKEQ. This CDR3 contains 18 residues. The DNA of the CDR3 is TGTGCCAGCAGCCAAGAGAGAACCCAGGGGGCGGTCACCGGGGAGCTGTTTTTT. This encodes CASSQERTQGAVTGELFF.

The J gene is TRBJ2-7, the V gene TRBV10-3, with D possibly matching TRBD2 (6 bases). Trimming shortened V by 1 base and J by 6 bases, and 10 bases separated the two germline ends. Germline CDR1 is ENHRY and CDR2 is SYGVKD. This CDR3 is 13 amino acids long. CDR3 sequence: CAISELSSGEQYF. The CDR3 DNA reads TGTGCCATCAGTGAGTTGAGTAGCGGCGAGCAGTACTTC.

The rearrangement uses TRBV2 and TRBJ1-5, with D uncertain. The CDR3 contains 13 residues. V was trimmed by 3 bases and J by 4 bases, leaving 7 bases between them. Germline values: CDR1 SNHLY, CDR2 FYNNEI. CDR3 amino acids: CASSDEVNQPQHF. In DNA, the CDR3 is TGTGCCAGCAGTGATGAGGTGAATCAGCCCCAGCATTTT.

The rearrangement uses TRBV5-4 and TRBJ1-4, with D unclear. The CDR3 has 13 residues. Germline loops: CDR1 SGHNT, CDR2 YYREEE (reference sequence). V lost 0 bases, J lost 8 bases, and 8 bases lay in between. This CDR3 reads CASSLGPLEKLFF. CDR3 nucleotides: TGTGCCAGCAGCTTGGGTCCTTTGGAAAAACTGTTTTTT.

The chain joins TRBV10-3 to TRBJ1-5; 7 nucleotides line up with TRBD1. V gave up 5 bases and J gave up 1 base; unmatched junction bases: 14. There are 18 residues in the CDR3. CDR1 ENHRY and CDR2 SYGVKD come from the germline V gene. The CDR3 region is CAISPSGGGLFSNQPQHF. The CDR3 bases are TGTGCCATCAGTCCGAGTGGAGGGGGCCTCTTCAGCAATCAGCCCCAGCATTTT.

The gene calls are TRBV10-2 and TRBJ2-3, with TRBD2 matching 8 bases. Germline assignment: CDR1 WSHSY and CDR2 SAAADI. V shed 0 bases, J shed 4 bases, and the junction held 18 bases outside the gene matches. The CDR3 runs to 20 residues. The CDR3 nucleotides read TGCGCCAGCAGTGAGTCGGGTTTAGGGCGGGAGGATCCTCTGGCAGATACGCAGTATTTT. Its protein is CASSESGLGREDPLADTQYF.

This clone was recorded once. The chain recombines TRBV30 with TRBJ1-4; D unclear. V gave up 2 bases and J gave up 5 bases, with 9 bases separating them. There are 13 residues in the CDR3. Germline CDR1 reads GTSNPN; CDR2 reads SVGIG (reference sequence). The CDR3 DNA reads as TGTGCCTGGAGTAGCGGCAGGAATGAAAAACTGTTTTTT. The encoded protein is CAWSSGRNEKLFF. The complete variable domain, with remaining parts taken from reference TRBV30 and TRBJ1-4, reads SQTIHQWPATLVQPVGSPLSLECTVEGTSNPNLYWYRQAAGRGLQLLFYSVGIGQISSEVPQNLSASRPQDRQFILSSKKLLLSDSGFYLCAWSSGRNEKLFFGSGTQLSVL.

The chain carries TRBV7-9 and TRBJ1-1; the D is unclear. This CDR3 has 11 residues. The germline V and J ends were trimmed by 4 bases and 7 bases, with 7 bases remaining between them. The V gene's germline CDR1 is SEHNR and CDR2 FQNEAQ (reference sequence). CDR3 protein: CASSSTFEAFF. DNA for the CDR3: TGTGCCAGCAGCTCGACTTTTGAAGCTTTCTTT.

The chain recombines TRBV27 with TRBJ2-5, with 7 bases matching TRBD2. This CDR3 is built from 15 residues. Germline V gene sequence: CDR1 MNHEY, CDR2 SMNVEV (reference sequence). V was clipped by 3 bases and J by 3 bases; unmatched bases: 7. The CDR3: CASSFGGSWEETQYF. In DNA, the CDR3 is TGTGCCAGCAGTTTCGGCGGGAGTTGGGAAGAGACCCAGTACTTC.

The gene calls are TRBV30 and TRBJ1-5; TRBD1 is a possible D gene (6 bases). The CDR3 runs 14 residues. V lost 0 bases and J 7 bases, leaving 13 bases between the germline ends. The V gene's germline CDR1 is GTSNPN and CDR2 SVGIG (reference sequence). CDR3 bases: TGTGCCTGGAGTGTGGGGGCCATGAAGCAGCCCCAGCATTTT. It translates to CAWSVGAMKQPQHF.

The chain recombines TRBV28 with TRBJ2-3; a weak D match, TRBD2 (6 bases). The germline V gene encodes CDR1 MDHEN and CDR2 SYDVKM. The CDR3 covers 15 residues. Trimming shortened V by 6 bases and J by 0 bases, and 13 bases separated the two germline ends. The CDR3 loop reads CASSDSGLSTDTQYF. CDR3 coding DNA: TGTGCCAGCAGCGACAGCGGGCTTAGCACAGATACGCAGTATTTT.

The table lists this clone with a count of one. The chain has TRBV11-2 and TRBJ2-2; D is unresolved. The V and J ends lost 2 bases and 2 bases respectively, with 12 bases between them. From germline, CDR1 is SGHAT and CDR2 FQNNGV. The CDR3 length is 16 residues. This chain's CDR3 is CASSLPLLANTGELFF. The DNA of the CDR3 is TGTGCCAGCAGCTTACCGCTACTTGCCAACACCGGGGAGCTGTTTTTT.